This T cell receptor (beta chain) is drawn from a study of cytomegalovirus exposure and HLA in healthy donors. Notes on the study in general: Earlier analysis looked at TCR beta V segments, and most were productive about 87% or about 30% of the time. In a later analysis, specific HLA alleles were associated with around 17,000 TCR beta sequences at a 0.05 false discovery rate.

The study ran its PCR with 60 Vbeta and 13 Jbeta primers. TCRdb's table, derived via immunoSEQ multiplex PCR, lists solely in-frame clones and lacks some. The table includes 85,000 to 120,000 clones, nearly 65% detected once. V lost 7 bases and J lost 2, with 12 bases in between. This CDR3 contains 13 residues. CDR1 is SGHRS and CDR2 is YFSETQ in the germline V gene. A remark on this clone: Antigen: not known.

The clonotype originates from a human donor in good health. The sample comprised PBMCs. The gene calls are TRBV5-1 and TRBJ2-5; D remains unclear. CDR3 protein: CASRPRPQETQYF. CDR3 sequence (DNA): TGCGCCAGCCGGCCCAGGCCACAAGAGACCCAGTACTTC.